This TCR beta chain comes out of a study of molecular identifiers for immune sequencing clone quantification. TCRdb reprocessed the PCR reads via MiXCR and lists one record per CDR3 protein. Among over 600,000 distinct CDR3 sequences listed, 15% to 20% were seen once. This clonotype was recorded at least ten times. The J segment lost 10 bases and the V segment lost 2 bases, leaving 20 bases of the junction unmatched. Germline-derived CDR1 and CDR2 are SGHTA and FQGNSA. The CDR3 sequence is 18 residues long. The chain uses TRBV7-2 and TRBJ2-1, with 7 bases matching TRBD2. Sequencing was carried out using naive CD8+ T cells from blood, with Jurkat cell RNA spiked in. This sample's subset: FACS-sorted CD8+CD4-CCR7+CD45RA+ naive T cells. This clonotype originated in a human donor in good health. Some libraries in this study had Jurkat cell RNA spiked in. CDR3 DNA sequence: TGTGCCAGCAGCTTACCTAAGGGCCCAGGACTAGGCCGAGAGGAGCAGTTCTTC. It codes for CASSLPKGPGLGREEQFF.